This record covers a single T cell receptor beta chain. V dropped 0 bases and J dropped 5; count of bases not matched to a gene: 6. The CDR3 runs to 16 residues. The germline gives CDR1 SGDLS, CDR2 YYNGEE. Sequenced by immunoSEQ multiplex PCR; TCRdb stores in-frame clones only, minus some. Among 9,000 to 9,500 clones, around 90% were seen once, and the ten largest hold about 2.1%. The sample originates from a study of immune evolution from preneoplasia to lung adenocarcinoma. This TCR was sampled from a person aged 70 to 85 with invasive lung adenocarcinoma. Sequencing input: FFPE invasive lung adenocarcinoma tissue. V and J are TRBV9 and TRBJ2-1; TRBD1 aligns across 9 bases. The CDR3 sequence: CASSVEGRTGDNEQFF. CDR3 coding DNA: TGTGCCAGCAGCGTAGAAGGGAGGACAGGGGACAATGAGCAGTTCTTC.